These 31 T cell receptor beta chains came from one sample sequenced in a study of T cell responses to AZD1222 COVID-19 vaccine. Sequencing used immunoSEQ multiplex PCR; TCRdb keeps in-frame clones, though not all of them. The sample shows roughly 140,000 clones, around 88% of them seen only once. This sample comprised peripheral blood, obtained on day 0 of MenACWY control vaccination. The receptors shown here come from an adult in good health.

Only a few counts were recorded for this clone. V and J are TRBV25-1 and TRBJ2-7, with D perhaps TRBD2 (6 bases). Trimming removed 6 bases at V and 3 bases at J, with 6 bases between. Germline V gives CDR1 MGHDK, CDR2 SYGVNS. The CDR3 has 11 amino acids. CDR3 in amino acids: CASRRGYEQYF. The CDR3 DNA is TGTGCCAGCAGGCGGGGCTACGAGCAGTACTTC.

V usage is TRBV5-1 and J usage is TRBJ2-5; no definite D call. CDR1 and CDR2 (germline): SGHRS, YFSETQ. The CDR3 is 14 residues long. V was cut by 0 bases and J by 4 bases, with 10 bases left in between. The CDR3 reads CASSLGAGSETQYF. Written as DNA, the CDR3 is TGCGCCAGCAGCTTGGGAGCCGGGTCAGAGACCCAGTACTTC. The full variable domain, its missing parts supplied by reference TRBV5-1 and TRBJ2-5, is KAGVTQTPRYLIKTRGQQVTLSCSPISGHRSVSWYQQTPGQGLQFLFEYFSETQRNKGNFPGRFSGRQFSNSRSEMNVSTLELGDSALYLCASSLGAGSETQYFGPGTRLLVL.

This rearrangement joins TRBV9 to TRBJ1-1, with D perhaps matching TRBD1 (5 bases). Trimming took off 4 bases at V and 1 base at J, with 17 bases between the two ends. Per the germline V gene, CDR1 is SGDLS and CDR2 is YYNGEE. The CDR3 is 16 residues long. Here the CDR3 DNA reads TGTGCCAGCAGCCCTCACAGGAGTGGGGCGAACACTGAAGCTTTCTTT. Translating it yields CASSPHRSGANTEAFF.

The chain has TRBV27 and TRBJ1-2; no firm D call. The CDR3 is 13 residues long. Trimming pared 0 bases from V and 5 bases from J, leaving 7 bases between. Germline lookup yields CDR1 MNHEY and CDR2 SMNVEV (reference sequence). The CDR3 region is CASSLSLQYGYTF. CDR3 DNA sequence: TGTGCCAGCAGTTTATCTTTACAGTATGGCTACACCTTC.

V and J are TRBV27 and TRBJ1-2, with 8 bases aligning to TRBD1. The CDR3 is made up of 13 amino acids. Trimming at V came to 6 bases and at J to 8 bases, leaving 8 bases not matched to a gene. CDR1 and CDR2 from the germline V gene are MNHEY and SMNVEV (reference sequence). The CDR3 loop is CASRPDRGWGYTF. The CDR3 region has the DNA TGTGCCAGCAGACCTGACAGGGGCTGGGGCTACACCTTC.

The chain uses TRBV12-3 or TRBV12-4 and TRBJ1-2, with D possibly TRBD1 on 5 matching bases. The CDR3 loop spans 13 amino acids. Trimming shortened V by 7 bases and J by 5 bases, and 14 bases separated the two germline ends. DNA for the CDR3: TGTGCCAGCACCGACGGGACGGATTATGGCTACACCTTC. It specifies CASTDGTDYGYTF.

This chain links TRBV4-1 with TRBJ1-2, with D possibly matching TRBD1 (6 bases). The germline gives CDR1 MGHRA, CDR2 YSYEKL. This CDR3 contains 14 residues. V was trimmed by 5 bases and J by 4 bases, leaving 14 bases between them. CDR3 sequence reads: CASSDLGGSYGYTF. The CDR3 DNA reads as TGCGCCAGCAGCGACTTGGGGGGCAGCTATGGCTACACCTTC.

This chain joins TRBV21-1 and TRBJ1-3. TRBV21-1 is termed a pseudogene. The CDR3 loop spans 14 amino acids. The CDR3 loop is CASSQEGQGDTIYF. The CDR3 DNA sequence: TGTGCCAGCAGCCAAGAGGGTCAGGGAGACACCATATATTTT.

The chain combines TRBV11-3 with TRBJ2-3; TRBD1 is a possible D gene (8 bases). There are 16 residues in the CDR3. The germline V gene encodes CDR1 SGHNT and CDR2 YENEEA. Trimming took 3 bases from V and 3 from J, leaving 16 bases between them. For the CDR3, the DNA is TGTGCCAGCAGCTTCGACAGGGGAGGGGGGACAGATACGCAGTATTTT. Translation: CASSFDRGGGTDTQYF.

This clone has just one count. The chain joins TRBV3-1 (or the pseudogene TRBV3-2) to TRBJ2-1; tentative D call: TRBD2 (6 bases). This CDR3 spans 16 amino acids. V shed 11 bases and J shed 0 bases, with 20 bases lying between them. The germline V gene has CDR1 LGHDT and CDR2 YNNKEL (reference sequence). The CDR3 nucleotides are TGTGCCGGAAAAGAGATTAGCGGCCCCTCCTACAATGAGCAGTTCTTC. This codes for CAGKEISGPSYNEQFF.

The chain uses TRBV5-1 and TRBJ2-5; 7 bases fit TRBD1. The CDR3 totals 13 residues. Germline V gene sequence: CDR1 SGHRS, CDR2 YFSETQ. Trimming removed 5 bases from V and 3 bases from J; junction bases left unmatched: 4. The CDR3 sequence: CASRGQPEETQYF. CDR3 coding DNA: TGCGCCAGCAGGGGACAGCCCGAAGAGACCCAGTACTTC.

The CDR3: CASSNRLAGNLQSGANVLTF. The CDR3 nucleotides read TGTGCCAGTAGTAACAGACTAGCGGGAAACCTACAGTCTGGGGCCAACGTCCTGACTTTC. The gene calls are TRBV19 and TRBJ2-6; 11 positions agree with TRBD2. Germline CDR1 is LNHDA and CDR2 is SQIVND (reference sequence). There are 20 residues in the CDR3. The V and J ends lost 4 bases and 1 base, in that order; junction bases with no gene match: 12.

The chain employs TRBV7-2 and TRBJ2-5; no firm D call. The germline CDR1 and CDR2 sequences are SGHTA and FQGNSA. The CDR3 spans 13 residues. Trimming shortened V by 0 bases and J by 5 bases, and 7 bases separated the two germline ends. The CDR3 sequence: CASSLAGSETQYF. CDR3 in DNA: TGTGCCAGCAGCTTAGCGGGAAGTGAGACCCAGTACTTC.

V and J are TRBV10-3 and TRBJ1-6, with unresolved D. Germline lookup yields CDR1 ENHRY and CDR2 SYGVKD. V was pared by 3 bases and J by 2 bases, with 8 bases between. This CDR3 contains 15 residues. CDR3 loop: CAISDVTPYNSPLHF. CDR3 DNA sequence: TGTGCCATCAGTGATGTGACTCCCTATAATTCACCCCTCCACTTT.

The chain uses TRBV28 and TRBJ1-1; 7 bases are shared with TRBD1. The CDR3 has 13 amino acids. After removal of 1 base from V and 8 bases from J, the junction contained 4 bases not matched to a gene. The germline V gene has CDR1 MDHEN and CDR2 SYDVKM. This CDR3 reads CASSLSETGEAFF. The CDR3 coding sequence is TGTGCCAGCAGTTTATCAGAGACAGGGGAAGCTTTCTTT.

The chain carries TRBV10-3 and TRBJ2-7; 9 nucleotides line up with TRBD2. The CDR3 is made up of 14 amino acids. Germline V gives CDR1 ENHRY, CDR2 SYGVKD. V shed 4 bases and J 6 bases; nucleotides not matched to a gene: 7. The chain's CDR3 is CAISGGSGSREQYF. Here the CDR3 DNA reads TGTGCCATCAGTGGAGGTAGCGGGAGTCGCGAGCAGTACTTC.

The chain is built from TRBV16 and TRBJ1-5; 7 bases are shared with TRBD1. This CDR3 comprises 13 residues. Germline assignment: CDR1 KGHSY and CDR2 FQNENV. After removal of 4 bases from V and 5 bases from J, the junction contained 2 bases not matched to a gene. The CDR3, as DNA: TGTGCCAGCAGCCGAGACAGGGATCAGCCCCAGCATTTT. Translating gives CASSRDRDQPQHF.

The rearrangement joins TRBV28 to TRBJ2-7, with D tentatively TRBD2 (5 bases). The CDR3 is made up of 16 amino acids. V was trimmed by 5 bases and J by 9 bases, leaving 26 bases between them. Germline values: CDR1 MDHEN, CDR2 SYDVKM. CDR3 bases: TGTGCCAGCAGTCCGCATAAAGGATCAGGAGGATCTGGGCAGTACTTC. Its translation: CASSPHKGSGGSGQYF.

This chain connects TRBV19 to TRBJ1-1; 7 bases match TRBD1. The germline V gene encodes CDR1 LNHDA and CDR2 SQIVND (reference sequence). This CDR3 contains 13 residues. The J segment lost 1 base and the V segment lost 6 bases, leaving 2 bases of the junction unmatched. The CDR3 DNA is TGTGCCAGTAGCTACAGGGGGAACACTGAAGCTTTCTTT. Translated: CASSYRGNTEAFF.

The chain employs TRBV19 and TRBJ1-1; D possibly corresponds to TRBD1 (5 bases). Trimming removed 8 bases at V and 11 bases at J, with 24 bases between. The germline V gene encodes CDR1 LNHDA and CDR2 SQIVND (reference sequence). The CDR3 sequence is 14 residues long. The chain's CDR3 is CASAWDSNPLSAFF. For the CDR3, the DNA is TGTGCCAGTGCCTGGGACTCCAACCCGTTGAGCGCTTTCTTT.

The chain recombines TRBV7-9 with TRBJ2-7; the D is unclear. Germline CDR1 reads SEHNR; CDR2 reads FQNEAQ (reference sequence). V lost 3 bases to trimming and J lost 3 bases, with 9 bases between them. CDR3 length: 13 amino acids. As DNA, the CDR3 is TGTGCCAGCAGCTTTGTCGACGGCTACGAGCAGTACTTC. This codes for CASSFVDGYEQYF.

This chain connects TRBV19 to TRBJ1-5, with 8 bases that match TRBD1. The CDR3 runs 14 residues. The trim removed 4 bases at V and 6 bases at J, leaving 5 bases unmatched. Germline CDR1 is LNHDA and CDR2 is SQIVND (reference sequence). CDR3 loop: CASSNRDRSQPQHF. CDR3 DNA sequence: TGTGCCAGTAGTAACCGGGACAGGAGTCAGCCCCAGCATTTT.

This chain connects TRBV4-1 to TRBJ2-7, with D uncertain. In germline, CDR1 is MGHRA, CDR2 YSYEKL. CDR3 length: 15 residues. V was pared by 3 bases and J by 3 bases, with 15 bases between. The CDR3 spells CASSHLSRQDYEQYF. CDR3 DNA: TGCGCCAGCAGCCATCTCTCGAGGCAGGACTACGAGCAGTACTTC.

The V call is TRBV27, the J call TRBJ1-4; D is uncertain. This CDR3 comprises 15 residues. Germline CDR1 MNHEY, CDR2 SMNVEV (reference sequence). Trimming cost V 3 bases and J 7 bases, with 15 bases left between them. The CDR3 loop reads CASSFIGGLSEKLFF. The CDR3 coding sequence is TGTGCCAGCAGTTTCATTGGTGGGTTGAGTGAAAAACTGTTTTTT.

The V and J genes are TRBV9 and TRBJ2-5; 9 bases are a match to TRBD1. V shed 0 bases, J shed 7 bases, and the junction held 10 bases outside the gene matches. The CDR3 totals 16 residues. Germline assignment: CDR1 SGDLS and CDR2 YYNGEE. The CDR3 sequence is CASSVVGTGGVVTQYF. For the CDR3, the DNA is TGTGCCAGCAGCGTAGTTGGTACAGGGGGCGTTGTGACCCAGTACTTC.

The rearrangement links TRBV7-3 to TRBJ2-1; 8 bases agree with TRBD2. Losses at the gene ends were 5 bases for V and 7 bases for J; bases not matched to a gene: 10. CDR1 and CDR2 (germline): SGHTA, FQGTGA. The CDR3 extends over 15 amino acids. The CDR3 nucleotides read TGTGCCAGCAGCCCTGGGAGCGGGAGAGGGAATGAGCAGTTCTTC. Translation: CASSPGSGRGNEQFF.

CDR3 in amino acids: CASRRDSENTEAFF. The DNA for the CDR3 is TGCGCCAGCAGAAGGGACAGTGAGAACACTGAAGCTTTCTTT. The chain couples TRBV5-1 to TRBJ1-1; TRBD1 aligns across 7 bases. CDR1 SGHRS and CDR2 YFSETQ come from the germline V gene. CDR3 size: 14 residues. V lost 5 bases, J lost 1 base, and 5 bases stayed unmatched. The whole variable domain, filled in from reference TRBV5-1 and TRBJ1-1, reads KAGVTQTPRYLIKTRGQQVTLSCSPISGHRSVSWYQQTPGQGLQFLFEYFSETQRNKGNFPGRFSGRQFSNSRSEMNVSTLELGDSALYLCASRRDSENTEAFFGQGTRLTVV.

This chain joins TRBV25-1 and TRBJ2-7; D uncertain. Trimming pared 3 bases from V and 3 bases from J, leaving 9 bases between. Germline V gene data show CDR1 as MGHDK and CDR2 as SYGVNS. CDR3 length: 13 amino acids. CDR3 in amino acids: CASSERFYYEQYF. CDR3 coding DNA: TGTGCCAGCAGTGAGAGGTTTTACTACGAGCAGTACTTC.

This clone appeared once. V is TRBV6-2 or TRBV6-3 and J is TRBJ1-2, with D hard to call. Germline V CDR1 and CDR2: MNHEY, SVGEGT. The CDR3 has 11 residues. Trimming stripped 2 bases from V and 5 bases from J, with 3 bases between. The DNA for the CDR3 is TGTGCCAGCAGTTACCGATATGGCTACACCTTC. Its protein is CASSYRYGYTF.

The rearrangement joins TRBV9 to TRBJ1-2; D gene uncertain. CDR3 length: 14 residues. Deletions cut 4 bases from V and 0 bases from J, with 10 bases between. CDR1 and CDR2 from the germline V gene are SGDLS and YYNGEE. The CDR3 is CASSLLGANYGYTF. CDR3 DNA: TGTGCCAGCAGCCTACTAGGTGCTAACTATGGCTACACCTTC.

The chain recombines TRBV27 with TRBJ2-6; unclear D gene. Germline loops: CDR1 MNHEY, CDR2 SMNVEV (reference sequence). The V and J ends lost 3 bases and 2 bases respectively, with 29 bases between them. The CDR3 has 22 residues. The CDR3 DNA follows: TGTGCCAGCAGTTTTACGGTACCTTCGCCTTTTACGGAGAACCCTGGGGCCAACGTCCTGACTTTC. The encoded protein is CASSFTVPSPFTENPGANVLTF.